These T cell receptor beta chains were read from a single sample in a study of T cells in Graves' hyperthyroidism and ophthalmopathy. TCRdb reprocessed the multiplex PCR reads via MiXCR and lists one record per CDR3 protein. The sample carries some 620,000 distinct CDR3 sequences, around 15% recorded once. Sequencing was done on a sample of blood. These receptors were collected from a woman in her thirties with Graves' hyperthyroidism. Each CDR3 is given with its conserved first and last residue. The order of the fields is J gene, V gene, clone size, D gene, CDR3 DNA, CDR3 protein. The D gene is left open where the match is weak. Clone sizes are given selectively: once, few, many, or a class where the clone is expanded.

>TRBJ1-6|TRBV30|many|.
TGTGCCTGGAGTGCGAATTCACCCCTCCACTTT
CAWSANSPLHF
>TRBJ2-7|TRBV20-1|.|TRBD1
TGCAGTGCTAGGCCGGGACAGGGGTCCTACGAGCAGTACTTC
CSARPGQGSYEQYF
>TRBJ2-3|TRBV30|.|TRBD2
TGTGCCCGATCAACGACTAGCAGTACGCAGTATTTT
CARSTTSSTQYF
>TRBJ2-1|TRBV5-1|few|TRBD1
TGCGCCAGCAGACAGGGGGATATCTACAATGAGCAGTTCTTC
CASRQGDIYNEQFF
>TRBJ2-1|TRBV7-3|few|TRBD2
TGTGCCAGCAGCCAACTAAATTTAGCGGGAGGTCTCTACAATGAGCAGTTCTTC
CASSQLNLAGGLYNEQFF
>TRBJ1-1|TRBV7-9|.|.
TGTGCCAGCAGCCAAGAGGTAGGGACTGAAGCTTTCTTT
CASSQEVGTEAFF
>TRBJ2-7|TRBV5-1|.|.
TGCGCCAGCACACCAGACTACGGGGGATACGAGCAGTACTTC
CASTPDYGGYEQYF
>TRBJ2-7|TRBV24-1|many|TRBD2
TGTGCCACCAGTGGACTAGCGGGAGCCGAGCAGTACTTC
CATSGLAGAEQYF
>TRBJ2-3|TRBV4-1|few|TRBD2
TGCGCCAGCAGCCAGGGACTAGCGGGACGGACGGTCGGGGGTACGCAGTATTTT
CASSQGLAGRTVGGTQYF
>TRBJ2-2|TRBV7-9|.|.
TGTGCCAGCAGCTCTCCGCCCCCAGACACCGGGGAGCTGTTTTTT
CASSSPPPDTGELFF
>TRBJ2-7|TRBV28|.|.
TGTGCCAGCAGTTCCCTCCCGAAGCAGTACTTC
CASSSLPKQYF
>TRBJ2-7|TRBV28|many|TRBD2
TGTGCCAGCAGTTTACCGGGACTAGCGGACTACGAGCAGTACTTC
CASSLPGLADYEQYF
>TRBJ2-1|TRBV12-5|few|.
TGTGCTAGTGGTTTGGGGCTAGTCAATGAGCAGTTCTTC
CASGLGLVNEQFF
>TRBJ2-1|TRBV18|many|TRBD2
TGTGCCAGCTCACCCCCAACCGGGACTAGCGGATACAATGAGCAGTTCTTC
CASSPPTGTSGYNEQFF
>TRBJ2-1|TRBV19|.|.
TGTGCCAGTAGTATACTGGGGGAATACAATGAGCAGTTCTTC
CASSILGEYNEQFF
>TRBJ1-1|TRBV12-3/TRBV12-4|many|.
TGTGCCAGCAGCCCAACCGTAGTAGGCAACACTGAAGCTTTCTTT
CASSPTVVGNTEAFF
>TRBJ2-1|TRBV19|.|.
TGTGCCAGTAGTAACTATGCGGACAATGAGCAGTTCTTC
CASSNYADNEQFF
>TRBJ2-1|TRBV7-6|few|.
TGTGCCAGCAGGTATAAATGGGGAGGAAATGAGCAGTTCTTC
CASRYKWGGNEQFF
>TRBJ2-2|TRBV4-1|.|.
TGCGCCAGCAGCCAAGATCCGACTCTAATCGGTGCCGGGGAGCTGTTTTTT
CASSQDPTLIGAGELFF
>TRBJ2-1|TRBV5-1|many|TRBD1
TGCGCCAGCAGCCTTGAGACAGGGTGGGACAGTGAGCAGTTCTTC
CASSLETGWDSEQFF
>TRBJ2-3|TRBV28|many|.
TGTGCCAGCCACACCCCGCCAATCAATACGCAGTATTTT
CASHTPPINTQYF
>TRBJ2-7|TRBV3-1|.|TRBD2
TGTGCCAGCAGCCAAGGACTAGCGGGCATTCACTACGAGCAGTACTTC
CASSQGLAGIHYEQYF
>TRBJ1-5|TRBV7-2|.|.
TGTGCCAGCAGCTTAGGGGTTTTTCAGCCCCAGCATTTT
CASSLGVFQPQHF
>TRBJ1-6|TRBV5-1|.|TRBD1
TGCGCCAGCAGCCCAGGGGCGAGGGACAGGGACAATTCACCCCTCCACTTT
CASSPGARDRDNSPLHF
>TRBJ2-7|TRBV15|few|TRBD2
TGTGCCACCAGCAGAGATCTAGCGGGAACGGAAGAGCAGTACTTC
CATSRDLAGTEEQYF
>TRBJ2-5|TRBV2|many|.
TGTGCCAGCAGTGTTGGGGCCCAAGAGACCCAGTACTTC
CASSVGAQETQYF
>TRBJ2-5|TRBV7-2|many|TRBD1
TGTGCCAGCAGCTTTACAGGGGTTAAGGAGACCCAGTACTTC
CASSFTGVKETQYF
>TRBJ1-1|TRBV2|.|TRBD1
TGTGCCAGCACTTACAGGGGGCAGATGAACACTGAAGCTTTCTTT
CASTYRGQMNTEAFF
>TRBJ2-3|TRBV11-2|many|TRBD2
TGTGCCAGCAGTTCCGGGACTAGCGGGAGACACACAGATACGCAGTATTTT
CASSSGTSGRHTDTQYF
>TRBJ1-6|TRBV2|many|TRBD1
TGTGCCAGCAGTGTCAGGCGAGCGGACAGGGCAGGCTCACCCCTCCACTTT
CASSVRRADRAGSPLHF
>TRBJ1-2|TRBV30|few|.
TGTGCCTGGGGTGGGGGGAGCGGCTACACCTTC
CAWGGGSGYTF
>TRBJ2-2|TRBV20-1|many|.
TGCAGTGCTAGGAGGGACACCGGGGAGCTGTTTTTT
CSARRDTGELFF
>TRBJ2-3|TRBV27|many|.
TGTGCCAGCAGTCCCATGACTAGTCGTACAGATACGCAGTATTTT
CASSPMTSRTDTQYF
>TRBJ1-3|TRBV28|few|.
TGTGCCAGCAGTTTAAACCCTAGTAAAGGAAACACCATATATTTT
CASSLNPSKGNTIYF
>TRBJ2-3|TRBV7-8|many|TRBD2
TGTGCCAGCAGCTTAGAGGTCCCTAGCGGGAGGCCAGATACGCAGTATTTT
CASSLEVPSGRPDTQYF
>TRBJ1-2|TRBV27|many|.
TGTGCCAGCAGCCCCACGGGCTCGGTAGGGTACACCTTC
CASSPTGSVGYTF
>TRBJ2-1|TRBV9|.|TRBD1
TGTGCCAGCAGCGTAGCGGGGACAGGGAGCTCCTACAATGAGCAGTTCTTC
CASSVAGTGSSYNEQFF
>TRBJ2-2|TRBV27|.|.
TGTGCCAGCAGGACTGGCAAGTACACCGGGGAGCTGTTTTTT
CASRTGKYTGELFF
>TRBJ2-7|TRBV29-1|few|TRBD2
TGCAGCGTTGAAGCCGCAGCGGGAAACTACGAGCAGTACTTC
CSVEAAAGNYEQYF
>TRBJ1-2|TRBV6-1|many|TRBD1
TGTGCCAGCAGGGGGACAGGGCGAGTCTATGGCTACACCTTC
CASRGTGRVYGYTF
>TRBJ2-5|TRBV7-2|many|.
TGTGCCAGCAGCTTGGGGAGTGTGGCAGGAGAGACCCAGTACTTC
CASSLGSVAGETQYF
>TRBJ2-3|TRBV5-1|many|.
TGCGCCAGCAGCTTGTCTGGGACGGGTACCACAGATACGCAGTATTTT
CASSLSGTGTTDTQYF
>TRBJ2-7|TRBV7-9|.|.
TGTGCCAGCAGCTTCTCCAGGCCCTACGAGCAGTACTTC
CASSFSRPYEQYF
>TRBJ2-4|TRBV16|.|TRBD1
TGTGCCAGCAGCCAGTCACAGGGGGCTACGGCCAAAAACATTCAGTACTTC
CASSQSQGATAKNIQYF
>TRBJ1-5|TRBV2|.|TRBD1
TGTGCCAGCAGTGACCCCGCGGGACAGGGGATCTATCAGCCCCAGCATTTT
CASSDPAGQGIYQPQHF
>TRBJ2-3|TRBV29-1|.|.
TGCAGCGTTGAAGATGGGACGGATACGCAGTATTTT
CSVEDGTDTQYF
>TRBJ2-2|TRBV9|few|TRBD2
TGTGCCAGCAGCCCTACTAGCGGCACCGGGGAGCTGTTTTTT
CASSPTSGTGELFF
>TRBJ1-1|TRBV11-3|.|.
TGTGCCAGCAGCTCCGAAAGGAACACTGAAGCTTTCTTT
CASSSERNTEAFF
>TRBJ2-3|TRBV19|.|.
TGTGCCAGTAAGAGGACCCTCACAGATACGCAGTATTTT
CASKRTLTDTQYF
>TRBJ2-2|TRBV30|many|TRBD1
TGTGCCTGGGACCTGGGACAGACCAACACCGGGGAGCTGTTTTTT
CAWDLGQTNTGELFF
>TRBJ1-1|TRBV9|.|.
TGTGCCAGCAGCGTAGATCCGGGGGCGGTGTGGACTGAAGCTTTCTTT
CASSVDPGAVWTEAFF
>TRBJ1-2|TRBV5-1|many|.
TGCGCCAGCAGATTGGACAGCTATGGCTACACCTTC
CASRLDSYGYTF
>TRBJ1-5|TRBV20-1|few|.
TGCAGTGCTAGAGATTATCAGGGGCTACACAATCAGCCCCAGCATTTT
CSARDYQGLHNQPQHF
>TRBJ2-3|TRBV7-3|many|.
TGTGCCAGCAGCTTAAAACAACGCACAGATACGCAGTATTTT
CASSLKQRTDTQYF
>TRBJ2-2|TRBV20-1|many|TRBD2
TGCAGTGCTAGAGATCTGACTAGCGGGAGAGGGGAGCTGTTTTTT
CSARDLTSGRGELFF
>TRBJ2-1|TRBV20-1|few|.
TGCAGTGCTAGAGAAGGAGGGGACAGCAACCCGAGAGGGCGTGAGCAGTTCTTC
CSAREGGDSNPRGREQFF
>TRBJ1-5|TRBV7-3|many|TRBD1
TGTGCCAGCAGCGCGGACAGGTGGAGCAATCAGCCCCAGCATTTT
CASSADRWSNQPQHF
>TRBJ1-1|TRBV28|many|.
TGTGCCAGCAGTCCGCCGAGGAGGTCTGAAGCTTTCTTT
CASSPPRRSEAFF
>TRBJ2-3|TRBV7-9|.|.
TGTGCCAGCAGCTTAGCTATTAGCACAGATACGCAGTATTTT
CASSLAISTDTQYF